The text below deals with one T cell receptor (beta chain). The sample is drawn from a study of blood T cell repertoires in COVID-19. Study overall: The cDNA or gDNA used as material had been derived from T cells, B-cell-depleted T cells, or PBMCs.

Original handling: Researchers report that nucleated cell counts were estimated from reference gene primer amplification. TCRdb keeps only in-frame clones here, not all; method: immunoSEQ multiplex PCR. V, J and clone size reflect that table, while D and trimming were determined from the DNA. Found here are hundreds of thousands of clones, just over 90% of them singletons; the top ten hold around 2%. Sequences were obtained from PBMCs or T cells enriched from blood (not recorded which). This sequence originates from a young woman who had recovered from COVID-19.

Here the CDR3 DNA reads TGTGCCAGCAGCTTGATTGAGGCCGGGGCCAACGTCCTGACTTTC. Translation gives CASSLIEAGANVLTF. The chain employs TRBV5-4 and TRBJ2-6; D gene uncertain. Per germline, CDR1 SGHNT and CDR2 YYREEE (reference sequence). V lost 1 base and J lost 4, with 9 bases in between. This CDR3 is 15 amino acids long.